The next 9 T cell receptor beta chains were all read from a single sample in a study of beta chain features in type 1 diabetes (dated by TCRdb to the late 2010s). Receptor amplification or capture employed the immunoSEQ multiplex PCR assay. The High Capacity cDNA Reverse Transcription Kit was used to reverse transcribe all of the isolated RNA, meaning that expressed TCRB transcripts were what got sequenced. The immuneACCESS repertoire file appears here via TCRdb, limited to in-frame rearrangements. These files lack a portion of the clones; in checked studies, under half of the deficit traces to unresolved V genes, and the cause of the others is not known. In all, the sample holds a few hundred thousand clones, and roughly a fifth of those were seen once. The ten largest account for 0.035% to 0.055% of the sample. The material sequenced was naive CD4+ T cells from blood. This specimen's cell subset or site label, interpreted: true naive CD4+ T cells. The receptors were sampled from a woman younger than 35 in good health.

V and J are TRBV30 and TRBJ1-2; the D is unclear. The CDR3 is 13 residues long. The germline V gene encodes CDR1 GTSNPN and CDR2 SVGIG (reference sequence). Deletions cut 1 base from V and 0 bases from J, with 6 bases between. The CDR3, as DNA: TGTGCCTGGAGTGGACTTTCTAACTATGGCTACACCTTC. Its translation: CAWSGLSNYGYTF.

This chain joins TRBV14 and TRBJ1-1, with D hard to call. There are 12 residues in the CDR3. Trimming left V 4 bases short and J 10 bases short, with 13 bases between. CDR1 is SGHDN and CDR2 is FVKESK in the germline V gene. The CDR3 reads CASSRRQRVAFF. The CDR3 DNA follows: TGTGCCAGCAGCCGGAGGCAGAGAGTAGCTTTCTTT.

This clone has more than one count but fewer than ten. V is TRBV5-4 and J is TRBJ2-1, with 8 positions matching TRBD2. CDR3 length: 15 amino acids. V was clipped by 2 bases and J by 7 bases; unmatched bases: 8. Germline CDR1 reads SGHNT; CDR2 reads YYREEE (reference sequence). The CDR3 loop reads CASSLSREGRNEQFF. In DNA, the CDR3 is TGTGCCAGCAGCTTAAGTCGGGAGGGCAGGAATGAGCAGTTCTTC.

V gene TRBV30 combines with J gene TRBJ1-2, with a tentative D call TRBD1 (6 bases). CDR1 is GTSNPN and CDR2 is SVGIG in the germline V gene (reference sequence). The CDR3 loop spans 13 amino acids. V lost 3 bases and J 7 bases, leaving 15 bases between the germline ends. The CDR3 region has the DNA TGTGCCTGGAGAGTAGGGGGTGGTCGTGGCTACACCTTC. Translated: CAWRVGGGRGYTF.

This chain connects TRBV27 to TRBJ1-1; no reliable D call. With 5 bases removed from V and 1 base from J, the gap between germline ends came to 11 bases. The CDR3 is 14 amino acids. Germline CDR1 MNHEY, CDR2 SMNVEV (reference sequence). Here the CDR3 DNA reads TGTGCCAGCAGTGCCTCCGACTGGAACACTGAAGCTTTCTTT. Translated, it gives CASSASDWNTEAFF.

A few counts support this clone. Other DNA sequences in the sample encode the same CDR3. The chain recombines TRBV30 with TRBJ2-7; 10 bases align to TRBD2. CDR3 size: 14 residues. The germline gives CDR1 GTSNPN, CDR2 SVGIG (reference sequence). V gave up 0 bases and J gave up 3 bases; unmatched junction bases: 2. The CDR3 bases are TGTGCCTGGAGTGTAGCGGGAGGGGGCTACGAGCAGTACTTC. Protein product: CAWSVAGGGYEQYF.

This clone has a handful of counts. The V call is TRBV7-2, the J call TRBJ2-7; D is unclear. In germline, CDR1 is SGHTA, CDR2 FQGNSA. The germline V and J ends were trimmed by 1 base and 2 bases, with 9 bases remaining between them. CDR3 length: 14 amino acids. The CDR3 DNA follows: TGTGCCAGCAGCTTAGGCGTCCAACCCTACGAGCAGTACTTC. Translated, it gives CASSLGVQPYEQYF.

In its sample, this clone was seen a few times. This chain links TRBV19 with TRBJ2-6; D unresolved. Germline values: CDR1 LNHDA, CDR2 SQIVND (reference sequence). This CDR3 spans 15 amino acids. Trimming took 3 bases from V and 0 from J, leaving 6 bases between them. The CDR3 loop reads CASSIGLSGANVLTF. The CDR3 DNA reads TGTGCCAGTAGTATTGGGCTCTCTGGGGCCAACGTCCTGACTTTC.

This clone was detected only a few times. This chain connects TRBV5-6 to TRBJ2-1; 13 bases align to TRBD2. Germline V CDR1 and CDR2: SGHDT, YYEEEE. Trimming took 8 bases from V and 1 from J; bases not matched to a gene: 12. This CDR3 has 18 amino acids. The chain's CDR3 is CASIGTSGAFRSYNEQFF. CDR3 DNA sequence: TGTGCCAGTATCGGGACTAGCGGGGCCTTCCGGTCCTACAATGAGCAGTTCTTC.